This T cell receptor beta chain stems from a study of CXCR3-negative and CXCR3-positive naive CD8 T cells. UMI labels and 5' RACE were used to prepare the TRB cDNA libraries. Each CDR3 protein gets one entry in TCRdb, which reprocessed the 5' RACE reads and gives no DNA. The table lists tens of thousands of distinct CDR3 sequences, with about 14% in the top ten. This CDR3 region has 14 residues. Per germline, CDR1 ENHRY and CDR2 SYGVKD. The chain uses TRBV10-3 and TRBJ1-2. This sequence was found in a human donor in good health. Some clones in this sample may be carry-over from other donors' samples. The sequencing sample was made of memory CD8+ T cells from blood. The CDR3 loop is CAISESNSLWGYTF.